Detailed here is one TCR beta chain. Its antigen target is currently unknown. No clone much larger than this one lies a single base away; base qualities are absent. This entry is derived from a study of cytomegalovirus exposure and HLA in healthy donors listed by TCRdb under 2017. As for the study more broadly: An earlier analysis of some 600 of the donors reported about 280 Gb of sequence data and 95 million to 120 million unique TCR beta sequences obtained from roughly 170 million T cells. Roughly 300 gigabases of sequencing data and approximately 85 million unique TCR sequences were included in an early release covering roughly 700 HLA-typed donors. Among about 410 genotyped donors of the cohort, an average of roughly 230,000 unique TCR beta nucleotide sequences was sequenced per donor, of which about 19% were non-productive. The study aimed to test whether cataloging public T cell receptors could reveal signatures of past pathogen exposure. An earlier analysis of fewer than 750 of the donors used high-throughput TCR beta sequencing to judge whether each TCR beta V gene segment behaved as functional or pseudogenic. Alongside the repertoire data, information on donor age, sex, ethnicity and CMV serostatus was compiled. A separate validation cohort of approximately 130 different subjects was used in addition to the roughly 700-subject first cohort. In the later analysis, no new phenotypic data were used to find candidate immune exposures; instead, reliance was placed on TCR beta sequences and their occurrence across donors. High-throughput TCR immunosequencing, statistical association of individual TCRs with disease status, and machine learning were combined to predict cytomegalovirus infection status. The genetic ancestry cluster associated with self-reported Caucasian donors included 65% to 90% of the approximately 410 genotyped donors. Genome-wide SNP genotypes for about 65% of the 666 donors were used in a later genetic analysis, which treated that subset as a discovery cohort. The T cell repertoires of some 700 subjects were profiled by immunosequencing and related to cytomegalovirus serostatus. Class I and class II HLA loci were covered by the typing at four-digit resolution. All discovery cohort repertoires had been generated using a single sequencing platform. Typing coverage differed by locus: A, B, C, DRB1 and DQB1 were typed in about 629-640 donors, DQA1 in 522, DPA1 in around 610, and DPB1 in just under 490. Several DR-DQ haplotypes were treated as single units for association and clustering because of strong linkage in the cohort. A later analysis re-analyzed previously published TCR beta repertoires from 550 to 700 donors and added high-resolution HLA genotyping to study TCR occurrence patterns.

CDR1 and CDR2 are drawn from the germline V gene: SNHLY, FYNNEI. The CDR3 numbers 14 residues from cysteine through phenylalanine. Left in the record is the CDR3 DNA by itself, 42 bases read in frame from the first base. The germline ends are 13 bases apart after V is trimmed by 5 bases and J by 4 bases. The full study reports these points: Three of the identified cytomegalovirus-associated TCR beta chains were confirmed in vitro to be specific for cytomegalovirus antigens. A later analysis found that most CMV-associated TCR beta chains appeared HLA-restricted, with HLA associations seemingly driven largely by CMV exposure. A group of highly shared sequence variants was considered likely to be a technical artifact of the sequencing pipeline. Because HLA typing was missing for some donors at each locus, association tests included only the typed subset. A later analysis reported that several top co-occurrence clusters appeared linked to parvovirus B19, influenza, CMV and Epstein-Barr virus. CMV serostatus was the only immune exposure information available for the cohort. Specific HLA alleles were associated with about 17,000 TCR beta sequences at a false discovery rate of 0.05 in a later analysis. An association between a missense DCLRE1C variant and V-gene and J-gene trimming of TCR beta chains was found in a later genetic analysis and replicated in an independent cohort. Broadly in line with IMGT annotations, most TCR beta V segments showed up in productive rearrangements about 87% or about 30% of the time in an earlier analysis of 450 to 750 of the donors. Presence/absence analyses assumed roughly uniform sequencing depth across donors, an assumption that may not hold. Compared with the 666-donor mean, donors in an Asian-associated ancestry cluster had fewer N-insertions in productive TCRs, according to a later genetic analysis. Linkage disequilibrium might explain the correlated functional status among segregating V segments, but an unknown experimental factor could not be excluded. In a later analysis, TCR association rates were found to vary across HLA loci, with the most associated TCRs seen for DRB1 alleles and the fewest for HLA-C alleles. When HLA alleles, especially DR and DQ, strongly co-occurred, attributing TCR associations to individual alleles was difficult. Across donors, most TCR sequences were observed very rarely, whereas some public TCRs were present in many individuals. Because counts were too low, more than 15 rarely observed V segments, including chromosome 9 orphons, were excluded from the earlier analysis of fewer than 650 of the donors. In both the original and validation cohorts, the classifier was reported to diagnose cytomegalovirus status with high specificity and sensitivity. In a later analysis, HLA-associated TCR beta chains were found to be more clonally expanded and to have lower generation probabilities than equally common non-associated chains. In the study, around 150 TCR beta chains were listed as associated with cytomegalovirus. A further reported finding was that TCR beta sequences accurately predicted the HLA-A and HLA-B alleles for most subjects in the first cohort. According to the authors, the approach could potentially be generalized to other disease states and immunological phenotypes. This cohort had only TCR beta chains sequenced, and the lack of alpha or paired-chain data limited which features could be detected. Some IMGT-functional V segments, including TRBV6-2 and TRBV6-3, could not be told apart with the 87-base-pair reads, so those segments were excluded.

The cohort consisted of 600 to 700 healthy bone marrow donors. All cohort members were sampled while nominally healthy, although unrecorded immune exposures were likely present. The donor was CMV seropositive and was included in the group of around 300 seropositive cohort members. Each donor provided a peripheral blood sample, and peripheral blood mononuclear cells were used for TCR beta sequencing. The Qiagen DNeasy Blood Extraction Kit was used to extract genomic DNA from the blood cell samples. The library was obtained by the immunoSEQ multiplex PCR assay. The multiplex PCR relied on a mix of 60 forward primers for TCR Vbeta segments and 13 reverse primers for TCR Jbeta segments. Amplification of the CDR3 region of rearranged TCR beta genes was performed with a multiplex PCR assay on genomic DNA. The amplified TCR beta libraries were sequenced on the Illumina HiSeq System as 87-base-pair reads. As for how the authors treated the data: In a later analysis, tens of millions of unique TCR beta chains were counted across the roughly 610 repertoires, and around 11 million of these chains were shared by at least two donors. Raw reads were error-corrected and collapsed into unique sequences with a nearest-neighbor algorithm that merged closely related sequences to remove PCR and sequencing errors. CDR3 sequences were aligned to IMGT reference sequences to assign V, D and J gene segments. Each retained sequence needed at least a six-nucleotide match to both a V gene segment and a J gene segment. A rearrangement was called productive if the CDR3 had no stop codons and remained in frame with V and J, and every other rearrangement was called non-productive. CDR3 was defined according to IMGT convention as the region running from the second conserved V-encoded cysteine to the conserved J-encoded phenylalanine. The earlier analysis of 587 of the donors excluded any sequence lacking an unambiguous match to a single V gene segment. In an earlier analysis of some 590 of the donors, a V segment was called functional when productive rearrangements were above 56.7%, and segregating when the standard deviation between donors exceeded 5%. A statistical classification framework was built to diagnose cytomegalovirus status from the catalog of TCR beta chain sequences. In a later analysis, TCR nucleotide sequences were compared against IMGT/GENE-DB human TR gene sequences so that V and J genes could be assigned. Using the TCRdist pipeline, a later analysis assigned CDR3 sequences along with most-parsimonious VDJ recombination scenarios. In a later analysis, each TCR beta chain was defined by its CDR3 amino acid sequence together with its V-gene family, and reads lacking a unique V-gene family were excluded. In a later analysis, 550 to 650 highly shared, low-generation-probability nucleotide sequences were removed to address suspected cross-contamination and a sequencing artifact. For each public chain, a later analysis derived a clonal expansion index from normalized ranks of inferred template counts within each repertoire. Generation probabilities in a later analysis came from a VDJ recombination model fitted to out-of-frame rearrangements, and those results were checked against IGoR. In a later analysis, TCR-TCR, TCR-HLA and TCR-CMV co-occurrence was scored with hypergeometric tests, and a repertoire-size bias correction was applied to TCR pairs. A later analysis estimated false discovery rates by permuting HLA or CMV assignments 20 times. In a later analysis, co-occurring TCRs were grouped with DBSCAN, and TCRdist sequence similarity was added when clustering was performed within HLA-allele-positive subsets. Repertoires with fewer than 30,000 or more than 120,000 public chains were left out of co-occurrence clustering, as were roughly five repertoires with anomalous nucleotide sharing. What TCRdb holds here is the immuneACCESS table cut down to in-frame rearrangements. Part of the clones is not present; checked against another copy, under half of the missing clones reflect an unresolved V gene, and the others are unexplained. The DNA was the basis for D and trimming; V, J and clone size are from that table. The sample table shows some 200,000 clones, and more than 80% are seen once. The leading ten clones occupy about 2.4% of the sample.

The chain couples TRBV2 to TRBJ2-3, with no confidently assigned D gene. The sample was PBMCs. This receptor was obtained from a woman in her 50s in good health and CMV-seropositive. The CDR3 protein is CASSFISVADTQYF. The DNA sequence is TGTGCCAGCAGTTTTATTTCGGTCGCAGATACGCAGTATTTT. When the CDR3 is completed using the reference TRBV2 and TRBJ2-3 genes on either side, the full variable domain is EPEVTQTPSHQVTQMGQEVILRCVPISNHLYFYWYRQILGQKVEFLVSFYNNEISEKSEIFDDQFSVERPDGSNFTLKIRSTKLEDSAMYFCASSFISVADTQYFGPGTRLTVL.